This T cell receptor beta chain was documented in a study of CD8 T cells in Susac syndrome. Of note for this clonotype: What it binds is unknown.

With random hexamers, reverse transcription was performed on roughly 0.5 to 1 ug of RNA. The authors amplified TCR beta CDR3 across 54 Vbeta and 13 Jbeta using immunoSEQ multiplex PCR. Via MiXCR, TCRdb re-called the immunoSEQ multiplex PCR reads, giving one row per CDR3 protein. The repertoire holds some 96,000 distinct CDR3 sequences, around 94% seen once, with about 0.28% in the top ten. Isolation of CD8+ and CD4+ T cells was performed negatively, whereas enrichment of TEMRA cells was done by FACS. Broader study findings: Only a relatively small number of individuals were included in the TCR sequencing and HLA analysis. Where Susac syndrome CD4+ T cell repertoires were concerned, no clonal expansion was evident.

Per the germline V gene, CDR1 is SQVTM and CDR2 is ANQGSEA. Unmatched junction bases numbered 4, after V lost 7 bases and J lost 1 base. The CDR3 is 13 amino acids. The TCR was taken from a human donor with Susac syndrome. Sequenced: CD4+ T cells from PBMCs. The chain joins TRBV29-1 to TRBJ1-1, with TRBD1 identical over 9 bases. The CDR3 reads CSGNRGRNTEAFF. Here the CDR3 DNA reads TGCAGCGGTAACAGGGGGCGGAACACTGAAGCTTTCTTT.